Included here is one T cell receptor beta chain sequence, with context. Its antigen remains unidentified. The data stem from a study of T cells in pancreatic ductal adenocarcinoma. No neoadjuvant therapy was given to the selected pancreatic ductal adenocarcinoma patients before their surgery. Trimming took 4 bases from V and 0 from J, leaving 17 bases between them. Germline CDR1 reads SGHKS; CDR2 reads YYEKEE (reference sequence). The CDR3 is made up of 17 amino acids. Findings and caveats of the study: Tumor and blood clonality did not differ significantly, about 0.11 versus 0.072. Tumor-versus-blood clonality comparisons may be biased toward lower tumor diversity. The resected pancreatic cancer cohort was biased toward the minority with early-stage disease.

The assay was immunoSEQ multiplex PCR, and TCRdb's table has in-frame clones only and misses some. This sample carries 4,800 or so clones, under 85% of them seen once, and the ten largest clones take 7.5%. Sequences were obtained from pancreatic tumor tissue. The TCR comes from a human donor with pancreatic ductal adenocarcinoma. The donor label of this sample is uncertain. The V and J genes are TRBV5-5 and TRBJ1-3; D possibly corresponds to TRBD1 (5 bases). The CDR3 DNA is TGTGCCAGCAGCCCTCGGGGGGACGCTTTCTCTGGAAACACCATATATTTT. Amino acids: CASSPRGDAFSGNTIYF. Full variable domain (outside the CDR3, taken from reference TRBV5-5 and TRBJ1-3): DAGVTQSPTHLIKTRGQQVTLRCSPISGHKSVSWYQQVLGQGPQFIFQYYEKEERGRGNFPDRFSARQFPNYSSELNVNALLLGDSALYLCASSPRGDAFSGNTIYFGEGSWLTVV.